This T cell receptor beta chain was sequenced for a study of lymphopenia after photon versus proton radiotherapy. General study points: In patients who died, overall survival fell as post-nadir TCR diversity dropped more. Authors raise, but do not show, better survival with proton therapy. Under photons, naive T cells and diversity fell while effector/memory populations rose.

In regard to this clone: The antigen is unknown.

Repertoires were generated with immunoSEQ multiplex PCR, while TCRdb's copy carries only in-frame clones and drops some. The sample lists about 65,000 clones, approximately 87% seen once, with 10% to 12% in the top ten. Germline values: CDR1 ENHRY, CDR2 SYGVKD. The V end was cut by 0 bases, the J end by 8 bases, with 11 bases between. The CDR3 runs to 14 residues. This clonotype was sampled from a man older than 75 with esophageal cancer. The starting material was peripheral blood, obtained from a patient treated with proton-based radiotherapy. This sequence joins TRBV10-3 and TRBJ2-1; D gene uncertain. The CDR3 is CAISESDPSYEQFF. The CDR3, as DNA: TGTGCCATCAGTGAGTCCGACCCCTCCTATGAGCAGTTCTTC.